This T cell receptor beta chain was recorded in a study of cytomegalovirus exposure and HLA in healthy donors. Amplification used 60 Vbeta primers and 13 Jbeta primers. Measured with immunoSEQ multiplex PCR; TCRdb has only the in-frame clones, and not every one. Of tens of thousands of clones listed, roughly 86% are singletons. Nominal health characterized the donors when sampled, though unrecorded immune exposures were likely. Points on this clone: The antigen remains unidentified.

Broader study findings: Later analysis identified about 18,000 TCR beta sequences associated with HLA alleles, using a false discovery rate threshold of 0.05. Associated with cytomegalovirus, according to the listing, were 170 or so TCR beta chains.

The CDR3 extends over 17 amino acids. J lost 2 bases, V lost 5 bases, and 10 bases had no gene match. Germline CDR1 is LNHDA and CDR2 is SQIVND (reference sequence). This TCR came from a man between 18 and 35 years old in good health and CMV-seronegative. Sample: PBMCs. The chain combines TRBV19 with TRBJ2-1, with 9 bases lining up with TRBD2. The CDR3 here is CASSSTLAGYAYNEQFF. The CDR3 DNA follows: TGTGCCAGTAGTTCGACACTAGCGGGCTATGCCTACAATGAGCAGTTCTTC.